Shown below are 15 T cell receptor beta chains from a single sample sequenced in a study of cytomegalovirus exposure and HLA in healthy donors. The PCR was carried out with 60 Vbeta primers and 13 Jbeta primers. Method: immunoSEQ multiplex PCR; TCRdb's copy keeps in-frame clones and lacks some. The table has roughly 200,000 clones, around 90% seen once; the top ten hold around 0.99%. The sample comprised PBMCs. These receptors were obtained from a boy aged 2 to 10 in good health and CMV-seronegative.

Only a few counts were recorded for this clone. This chain uses TRBV5-1 with TRBJ1-1, with 10 bases aligning to TRBD1. Germline values: CDR1 SGHRS, CDR2 YFSETQ. The CDR3 has 13 amino acids. With V trimmed by 5 bases and J by 8 bases, 6 bases remained unmatched. The CDR3 loop reads CASRSPGQGEAFF. CDR3 DNA sequence: TGCGCCAGCAGATCACCGGGACAGGGGGAAGCTTTCTTT.

The rearrangement uses TRBV5-6 and TRBJ2-5; no clear D gene. The CDR3 has 13 amino acids. Germline V CDR1 and CDR2: SGHDT, YYEEEE. Deletions cut 0 bases from V and 6 bases from J, with 9 bases between. CDR3 loop: CASSLVQMKTQYF. CDR3 sequence (DNA): TGTGCCAGCAGCTTGGTTCAGATGAAGACCCAGTACTTC. Using reference TRBV5-6 and TRBJ2-5 for the parts outside the CDR3, the full variable domain is DAGVTQSPTHLIKTRGQQVTLRCSPKSGHDTVSWYQQALGQGPQFIFQYYEEEERQRGNFPDRFSGHQFPNYSSELNVNALLLGDSALYLCASSLVQMKTQYFGPGTRLLVL.

This chain's CDR3 is CASSMGLYNEQFF. Written as DNA, the CDR3 is TGTGCCAGTAGCATGGGACTTTACAATGAGCAGTTCTTC. The chain uses TRBV19 and TRBJ2-1, with D perhaps matching TRBD2 (6 bases). The germline V gene encodes CDR1 LNHDA and CDR2 SQIVND (reference sequence). The CDR3 length is 13 residues. V was pared by 6 bases and J by 4 bases, with 10 bases between.

This chain joins TRBV10-3 and TRBJ2-6; 9 bases align to TRBD1. J lost 1 base, V lost 6 bases, and 7 bases had no gene match. The CDR3 covers 17 residues. CDR1 and CDR2 from the germline V gene are ENHRY and SYGVKD. CDR3 in DNA: TGTGCCATCAGCGCCGGGACAGGGATATCTGGGGCCAACGTCCTGACTTTC. Translating gives CAISAGTGISGANVLTF.

This chain joins TRBV5-8 and TRBJ1-1; a weak D match, TRBD1 (5 bases). CDR3 length equals 14 residues. The ends were cut back, 0 bases at V and 3 bases at J, with 9 bases in the middle. CDR1 and CDR2 (germline): SGHTS, YDEGEE. The chain's CDR3 is CASSLGGRDTEAFF. The CDR3 DNA sequence: TGTGCCAGCAGCTTGGGGGGCAGAGACACTGAAGCTTTCTTT.

The chain is built from TRBV6-5 and TRBJ1-2; 7 bases fit TRBD1. The germline CDR1 and CDR2 sequences are MNHEY and SVGAGI. The CDR3 length is 16 residues. V trimming: 2 bases; J trimming: 2 bases; junction bases outside the gene matches: 8. CDR3 nucleotides: TGTGCCAGCAGTTACATTGTGGCAGGGGGAAACTATGGCTACACCTTC. Translating it yields CASSYIVAGGNYGYTF.

This chain connects TRBV9 to TRBJ1-5; D is undetermined. Germline-derived CDR1 and CDR2 are SGDLS and YYNGEE. V gave up 0 bases and J gave up 4 bases, with 8 bases separating them. The CDR3 loop spans 14 amino acids. DNA for the CDR3: TGTGCCAGCAGCGTAGATGGCCGAAATCAGCCCCAGCATTTT. Amino acids: CASSVDGRNQPQHF.

V usage is TRBV30 and J usage is TRBJ1-5; the D is unclear. This CDR3 has 11 residues. The V end lost 5 bases, the J end lost 9 bases, and 11 bases lay between the germline ends. The germline gives CDR1 GTSNPN, CDR2 SVGIG (reference sequence). This CDR3 is CAWGEGGPQHF. CDR3 DNA: TGTGCCTGGGGGGAGGGTGGGCCCCAGCATTTT.

The table lists this clone with a count of one. V gene TRBV4-1 combines with J gene TRBJ1-1; possible D gene TRBD1, 6 bases. There are 15 residues in the CDR3. V lost 3 bases and J lost 4, with 15 bases in between. Germline V gene lookup returns CDR1 MGHRA and CDR2 YSYEKL. The DNA of the CDR3 is TGCGCCAGCAGCCAGATCGACAGGCTTTTCACTGAAGCTTTCTTT. Translation gives CASSQIDRLFTEAFF.

The J gene is TRBJ1-5, the V gene TRBV28; D unresolved. Trimming pared 2 bases from V and 6 bases from J, leaving 8 bases between. CDR1 is MDHEN, CDR2 SYDVKM, per germline. This CDR3 is 13 amino acids long. The CDR3 loop reads CASSLGGRQPQHF. The CDR3 DNA is TGTGCCAGCAGTTTAGGAGGTCGTCAGCCCCAGCATTTT. The entire variable domain, with the rest obtained from reference TRBV28 and TRBJ1-5, is as follows: DVKVTQSSRYLVKRTGEKVFLECVQDMDHENMFWYRQDPGLGLRLIYFSYDVKMKEKGDIPEGYSVSREKKERFSLILESASTNQTSMYLCASSLGGRQPQHFGDGTRLSIL.

J is TRBJ1-2 and V is TRBV13, with D possibly being TRBD1 (5 bases). CDR1 is PRHDT and CDR2 is FYEKMQ in the germline V gene (reference sequence). Trimming removed 0 bases at V and 0 bases at J, with 17 bases between. The CDR3 length is 18 residues. The CDR3 nucleotides are TGTGCCAGCAGCTTAGGCCATCGGCGACAGCAGGCTAACTATGGCTACACCTTC. It translates to CASSLGHRRQQANYGYTF.

CDR3 in DNA: TGTGCCAGCAGTTTGGACAGGGGCCACGAGCAGTACTTC. It is translated as CASSLDRGHEQYF. The V gene is TRBV28, the J gene TRBJ2-7; 9 nucleotides align to TRBD1. CDR1 MDHEN and CDR2 SYDVKM come from the germline V gene. V lost 3 bases, J lost 5 bases, and 2 bases stayed unmatched. The CDR3 is 13 residues long. Supplemented by reference TRBV28 and TRBJ2-7, the full variable domain reads DVKVTQSSRYLVKRTGEKVFLECVQDMDHENMFWYRQDPGLGLRLIYFSYDVKMKEKGDIPEGYSVSREKKERFSLILESASTNQTSMYLCASSLDRGHEQYFGPGTRLTVT.

The chain has TRBV14 and TRBJ2-7, with TRBD1 matching 7 bases. The CDR3 runs to 14 residues. CDR1 SGHDN and CDR2 FVKESK come from the germline V gene. Losses at the gene ends were 4 bases for V and 1 base for J; bases not matched to a gene: 4. As DNA, the CDR3 is TGTGCCAGCAGCCCCCAGACAGGGTCCTACGAGCAGTACTTC. It is translated as CASSPQTGSYEQYF.

The chain recombines TRBV27 with TRBJ2-2, with a possible D match to TRBD1 (6 bases). The CDR3 runs to 15 residues. Trimming took off 2 bases at V and 5 bases at J, with 12 bases between the two ends. CDR1 is MNHEY and CDR2 is SMNVEV in the germline V gene (reference sequence). The CDR3 DNA is TGTGCCAGCAGTTTAGGCAGGGGAAGTACCGGGGAGCTGTTTTTT. Translation: CASSLGRGSTGELFF.

The chain is built from TRBV4-2 and TRBJ1-1; D is ambiguous. CDR1 LGHNA and CDR2 YNFKEQ come from the germline V gene. This CDR3 is 15 amino acids long. V was shortened by 0 bases and J by 1 base, with 9 bases between the two germline ends. The chain's CDR3 is CASSQERHPNTEAFF. The CDR3, as DNA: TGTGCCAGCAGCCAAGAACGACATCCGAACACTGAAGCTTTCTTT.